One and the same sample provided the 6 T cell receptor beta chains below, sequenced in a study of T-cell memory formation after mild COVID-19. MiXCR, run by TCRdb on the 5' RACE reads, gives a single entry per CDR3 protein. This sample has 300,000 to 400,000 distinct CDR3 sequences, with 13% found just once. What was sequenced was PBMCs or a T cell subset sorted from them (not recorded which). These receptors came from a young man who had mild COVID-19 (a few samples of this study predate the infection). Cell type and time point are not known.

The chain has TRBV20-1 and TRBJ2-5; D might be TRBD2 (7 bases). Germline-derived CDR1 and CDR2 are DFQATT and SNEGSKA (reference sequence). Trimming took 5 bases from V and 4 from J, leaving 20 bases between them. The CDR3 has 15 residues. CDR3 DNA: TGCAGTGCTGAAAATCCGCGGGGGCTACGAGAGACCCAGTACTTC. Protein: CSAENPRGLRETQYF.

This clonotype has a handful of counts. This sequence joins TRBV2 and TRBJ2-2, with D perhaps matching TRBD1 (6 bases). The CDR3 is 16 amino acids. The V gene lost 0 bases and the J gene lost 5 bases, with 13 bases spanning the gap. Germline V CDR1 and CDR2: SNHLY, FYNNEI. The CDR3 loop is CASSEAWQGQTGELFF. CDR3 DNA sequence: TGTGCCAGCAGTGAAGCATGGCAGGGGCAAACCGGGGAGCTGTTTTTT.

This clonotype was seen a few times. The J gene is TRBJ2-7, the V gene TRBV6-1, with D perhaps TRBD1 or TRBD2 (6 bases each). V dropped 4 bases and J dropped 4 bases, with 14 bases sitting between them. The CDR3 sequence is 14 residues long. The germline V gene has CDR1 MNHNS and CDR2 SASEGT. The CDR3 DNA reads as TGTGCCAGCAGTGTTGGGGGGCTCCATTACGAGCAGTACTTC. Amino acid sequence: CASSVGGLHYEQYF.

V and J are TRBV6-5 and TRBJ2-7, with TRBD1 matching over 8 bases. V was clipped by 0 bases and J by 4 bases; unmatched bases: 5. CDR1 and CDR2 from the germline V gene are MNHEY and SVGAGI. CDR3 length equals 15 residues. The CDR3: CASSYSGRGPYEQYF. In nucleotides, the CDR3 is TGTGCCAGCAGTTACTCAGGCAGGGGGCCGTACGAGCAGTACTTC.

This clonotype was seen at least ten times. This chain joins TRBV6-5 and TRBJ1-2; 9 nucleotides match TRBD1. V dropped 5 bases and J dropped 3; count of bases not matched to a gene: 4. The germline gives CDR1 MNHEY, CDR2 SVGAGI. The CDR3 runs 14 residues. The CDR3 loop reads CASSMDRGHYGYTF. CDR3 DNA sequence: TGTGCCAGCAGTATGGACAGGGGCCACTATGGCTACACCTTC.

The chain couples TRBV6-5 to TRBJ2-5; weak D call: TRBD2 (5 bases). The germline gives CDR1 MNHEY, CDR2 SVGAGI. The V and J ends lost 7 bases and 4 bases respectively, with 16 bases between them. The CDR3 runs 14 residues. CDR3 protein: CASTRAAGLETQYF. CDR3 DNA sequence: TGTGCCAGCACTCGAGCGGCCGGGCTAGAGACCCAGTACTTC.